This T cell receptor (beta chain) was sequenced in a study of a mutant IDH1 vaccine in newly diagnosed glioma. About the research overall: Earlier therapy was either radiotherapy, temozolomide, or both, and most got both.

Note on this clone: Its matching antigen is unknown.

Per the germline V gene, CDR1 is SGHNT and CDR2 is YYREEE (reference sequence). V lost 7 bases, J lost 8 bases, and 12 bases stayed unmatched. The CDR3 contains 16 residues. Stated time point: week 11, during vaccination. Every vaccination contained 300 ug of the mutant IDH1 20-mer peptide and was paired with topical imiquimod. Libraries were prepared by immunoSEQ multiplex PCR; TCRdb keeps only in-frame clonotypes and omits some of them. Here the sample spans 110,000 or so clones, roughly nine tenths being singletons. V usage is TRBV5-4 and J usage is TRBJ2-1, with TRBD2 identical over 13 bases. The sequencing used PBMCs, collected from a glioma patient whose treatment included an IDH1 peptide vaccine. The clonotype was recovered from a woman in her forties or fifties with glioma. CDR3 sequence: CASGPGLAGSSDEQFF. In DNA, the CDR3 is TGTGCCAGCGGACCGGGACTAGCGGGGTCCTCGGATGAGCAGTTCTTC.